This T cell receptor (beta chain) comes out of a study of cytomegalovirus exposure and HLA in healthy donors. V lost 4 bases and J 4 bases, leaving 20 bases between the germline ends. Germline-derived CDR1 and CDR2 are SGHRS and YFSETQ. The CDR3 is 16 amino acids. PCR used 60 Vbeta primers and 13 Jbeta primers. Sequencing used immunoSEQ multiplex PCR; TCRdb keeps in-frame clones, though not all of them. The sample has about 150,000 clones, roughly 77% seen once. The material sequenced was PBMCs. The TCR comes from a man under 40 in good health and CMV-seropositive. The V gene is TRBV5-1, the J gene TRBJ1-1, with D maybe TRBD1 (6 bases). The CDR3 is CASSPSMRQGTTEAFF. DNA of the CDR3: TGCGCCAGCAGCCCCTCGATGAGGCAGGGGACCACTGAAGCTTTCTTT. Variable domain in full (rest from reference TRBV5-1 and TRBJ1-1): KAGVTQTPRYLIKTRGQQVTLSCSPISGHRSVSWYQQTPGQGLQFLFEYFSETQRNKGNFPGRFSGRQFSNSRSEMNVSTLELGDSALYLCASSPSMRQGTTEAFFGQGTRLTVV.